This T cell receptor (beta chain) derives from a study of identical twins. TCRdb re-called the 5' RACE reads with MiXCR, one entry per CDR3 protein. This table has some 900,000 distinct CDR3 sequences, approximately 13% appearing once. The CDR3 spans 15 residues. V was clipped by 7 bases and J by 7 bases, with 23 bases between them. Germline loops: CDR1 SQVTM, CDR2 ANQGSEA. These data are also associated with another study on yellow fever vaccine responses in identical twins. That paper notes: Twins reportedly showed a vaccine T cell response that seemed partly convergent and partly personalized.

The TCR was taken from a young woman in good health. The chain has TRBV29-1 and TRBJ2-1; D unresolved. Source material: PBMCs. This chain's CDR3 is CSGYGSVQTRNEQFF. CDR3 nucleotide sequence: TGCAGCGGGTACGGGTCAGTTCAAACCCGGAATGAGCAGTTCTTC.